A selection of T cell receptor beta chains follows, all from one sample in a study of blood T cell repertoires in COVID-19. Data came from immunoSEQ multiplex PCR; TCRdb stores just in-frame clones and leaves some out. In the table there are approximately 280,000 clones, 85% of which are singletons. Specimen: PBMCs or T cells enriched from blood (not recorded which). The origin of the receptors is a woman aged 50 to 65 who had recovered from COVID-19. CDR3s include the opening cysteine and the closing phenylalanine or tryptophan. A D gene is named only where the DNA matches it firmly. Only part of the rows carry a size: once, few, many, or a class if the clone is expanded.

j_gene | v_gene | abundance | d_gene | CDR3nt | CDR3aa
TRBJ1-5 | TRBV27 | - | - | TGTGCCAGCAGTTTTGAGGGTTATCAGCCCCAGCATTTT | CASSFEGYQPQHF
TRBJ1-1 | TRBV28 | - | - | TGTGCCAGCAGCCCAGTTAATAATCCTGAAGCTTTCTTT | CASSPVNNPEAFF
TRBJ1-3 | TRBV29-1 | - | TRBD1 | TGCAGCGTTGACCCAGGGGGAAGCGACACCATATATTTT | CSVDPGGSDTIYF
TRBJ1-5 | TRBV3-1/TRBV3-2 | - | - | TGTGCCAGCAGCCAAGAAGAGGGGGAGATTAGCAATCAGCCCCAGCATTTT | CASSQEEGEISNQPQHF
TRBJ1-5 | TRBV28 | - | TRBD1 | TGTGCCAGCAGTTTATGGACAGGGGGCAATCAGCCCCAGCATTTT | CASSLWTGGNQPQHF
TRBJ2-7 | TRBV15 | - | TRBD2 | TGTGCCACCAGCAGGGGACTAGCGGGGGCCAAACCCCCCTACGAGCAGTACTTC | CATSRGLAGAKPPYEQYF
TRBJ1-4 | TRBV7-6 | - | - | TGTGCCAGCAGCTTATTCCCGGGCAAACAAACTAGTGAAAAACTGTTTTTT | CASSLFPGKQTSEKLFF
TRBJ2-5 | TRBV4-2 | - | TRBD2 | TGTGCCAGCAGCTCGGGGGGGCCTGGAGAGACCCAGTACTTC | CASSSGGPGETQYF
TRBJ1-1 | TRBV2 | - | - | TGTGCCAGCAGTACCTCGGGGGGCACTGAAGCTTTCTTT | CASSTSGGTEAFF
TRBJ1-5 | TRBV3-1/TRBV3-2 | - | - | TGTGCCAGCGGGAGAGGGTCAGGCAATCAGCCCCAGCATTTT | CASGRGSGNQPQHF
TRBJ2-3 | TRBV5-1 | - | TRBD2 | TGCGCCAGCAGCTCCTTTTCTAGCGGGGAGACAGATACGCAGTATTTT | CASSSFSSGETDTQYF
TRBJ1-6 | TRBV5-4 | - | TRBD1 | TGTGCCAGCAGCTTCTCCGGGACAGGGGTTTCACCCCTCCACTTT | CASSFSGTGVSPLHF
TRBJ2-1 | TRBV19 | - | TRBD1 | TGTGCCAGTAGTAAGGACAGGGCGTATGAGCAGTTCTTC | CASSKDRAYEQFF
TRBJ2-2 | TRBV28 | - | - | TGTGCCAGCAGTTCCCCGGGGAGGACGACCGGGGAGCTGTTTTTT | CASSSPGRTTGELFF
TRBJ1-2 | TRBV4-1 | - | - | TGCGCCAGCAGCCCCACACAGGGAAACTATGGCTACACCTTC | CASSPTQGNYGYTF
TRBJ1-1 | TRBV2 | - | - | TGTGCCAGCAGTGCAGGGGCCATGAACACTGAAGCTTTCTTT | CASSAGAMNTEAFF
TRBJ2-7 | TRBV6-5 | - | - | TGTGCCAGCAGTCCCACTCGGAGTAACTACGAGCAGTACTTC | CASSPTRSNYEQYF
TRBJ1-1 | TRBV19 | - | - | TGTGCCAGTTGGGAGGGGAGGTACACTGAAGCTTTCTTT | CASWEGRYTEAFF
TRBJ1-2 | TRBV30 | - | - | TGTGCCTGGAGTGTACGGCGGGAAGCTAACTATGGCTACACCTTC | CAWSVRREANYGYTF
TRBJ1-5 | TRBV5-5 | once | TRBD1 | TGTGCCAGCAGCCCGAGACAGGGAACGGGTCAGCCCCAGCATTTT | CASSPRQGTGQPQHF
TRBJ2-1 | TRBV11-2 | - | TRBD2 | TGTGCCAGCAGCTTAGCTAGGAGCGGGAGGGCCTATGAGCAGTTCTTC | CASSLARSGRAYEQFF
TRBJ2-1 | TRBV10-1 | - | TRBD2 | TGCGCCAGCAGTGAAAGCGGGGGACGTGAGCAGTTCTTC | CASSESGGREQFF
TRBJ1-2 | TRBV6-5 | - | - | TGTGCCAGCAGTTACTCGGCAGGGAACTATGGCTACACCTTC | CASSYSAGNYGYTF
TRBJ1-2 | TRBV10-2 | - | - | TGCGCCAGCAGTGAGATAGAAGTAAGGGGTGGCTACACCTTC | CASSEIEVRGGYTF
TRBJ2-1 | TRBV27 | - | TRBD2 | TGTGCCAGCACACCCGTAGGACTAGCGGGAGGTTACAATGAGCAGTTCTTC | CASTPVGLAGGYNEQFF